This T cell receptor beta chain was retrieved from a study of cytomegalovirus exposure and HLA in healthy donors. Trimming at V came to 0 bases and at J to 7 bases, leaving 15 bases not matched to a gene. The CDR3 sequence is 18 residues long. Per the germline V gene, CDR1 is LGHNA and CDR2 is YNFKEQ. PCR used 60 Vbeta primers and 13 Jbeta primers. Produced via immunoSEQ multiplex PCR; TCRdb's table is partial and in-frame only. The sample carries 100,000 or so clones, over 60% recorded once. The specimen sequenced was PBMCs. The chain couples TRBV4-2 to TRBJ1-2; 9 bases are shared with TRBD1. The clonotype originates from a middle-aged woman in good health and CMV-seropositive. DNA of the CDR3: TGTGCCAGCAGCCAAGATACAAGCCCACTACAGGGGGCGTCTGGCTACACCTTC. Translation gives CASSQDTSPLQGASGYTF.